Listed here are 13 T cell receptor beta chains from one sample, sequenced in a study of blood T cell repertoires in COVID-19. Clones were sequenced by immunoSEQ multiplex PCR, and TCRdb holds only the in-frame ones, with some missing. This sample yields approximately 400,000 clones, of which 80% to 90% are seen a single time; roughly 1.2% belongs to the top ten. Sequenced material: peripheral blood. Every receptor here comes from a man in his forties with acute or convalescent COVID-19.

The rearrangement links TRBV12-3 or TRBV12-4 to TRBJ2-2; 8 nucleotides line up with TRBD1. Germline trimming cut 6 bases from V and 5 bases from J; bases unmatched to any gene: 2. The CDR3 runs 13 residues. The CDR3 DNA sequence: TGTGCCAGCAGCCGGACAGGGACCGGGGAGCTGTTTTTT. It encodes CASSRTGTGELFF.

The chain recombines TRBV4-1 with TRBJ1-2; the match to TRBD1 covers 7 bases. The junction had 2 bases not matched to a gene; V was cut back by 1 base and J by 0 bases. The CDR3 is 15 amino acids. Germline-derived CDR1 and CDR2 are MGHRA and YSYEKL. The CDR3 protein is CASSQGQGSNYGYTF. The CDR3, as DNA: TGCGCCAGCAGCCAAGGACAGGGATCTAACTATGGCTACACCTTC.

The chain recombines TRBV19 with TRBJ1-5; 9 bases align to TRBD1. The junction had 8 bases not matched to a gene; V was cut back by 2 bases and J by 6 bases. CDR1 LNHDA and CDR2 SQIVND come from the germline V gene (reference sequence). The CDR3 spans 16 residues. CDR3 loop: CASSILPGTGTQPQHF. In nucleotides, the CDR3 is TGTGCCAGTAGTATATTACCCGGGACAGGGACTCAGCCCCAGCATTTT.

In its sample, this clone was seen a few times. The rearrangement joins TRBV4-1 to TRBJ2-1; 12 nucleotides match TRBD2. The V gene end was trimmed by 2 bases and the J gene end by 5 bases; junction bases not matched to a gene: 7. The CDR3 spans 17 residues. Germline loops: CDR1 MGHRA, CDR2 YSYEKL. DNA of the CDR3: TGCGCCAGCAGCCAACTTCGACTAGCGGGAGCCGACAATGAGCAGTTCTTC. It translates to CASSQLRLAGADNEQFF.

The chain joins TRBV23-1 to TRBJ2-1, with TRBD1 matching 7 bases. TRBV23-1 is classed as an ORF, of uncertain function. The CDR3 runs 17 residues. V was pared by 3 bases and J by 7 bases, with 15 bases of the junction left unmatched. CDR3 nucleotide sequence: TGCGCCAGCAGTCAGTTACCAAATCAACAGGGGTCAAATGAGCAGTTCTTC. Amino acid sequence: CASSQLPNQQGSNEQFF.

The chain links TRBV10-3 to TRBJ2-1; D remains unclear. Germline CDR1 ENHRY, CDR2 SYGVKD. V shed 10 bases and J shed 4 bases, with 23 bases lying between them. This CDR3 contains 16 residues. The CDR3 is CATRASGAPLYNEQFF. The DNA for the CDR3 is TGTGCCACCCGCGCTTCTGGAGCCCCCCTTTACAATGAGCAGTTCTTC.

The CDR3 reads CASSLDRGRNTEAFF. Here the CDR3 DNA reads TGTGCCAGCAGCTTAGACAGAGGGAGGAACACTGAAGCTTTCTTT. The rearrangement joins TRBV11-2 to TRBJ1-1, with unresolved D. The CDR3 has 15 amino acids. Germline assignment: CDR1 SGHAT and CDR2 FQNNGV. Deletions cut 0 bases from V and 1 base from J, with 9 bases between.

The rearrangement joins TRBV9 to TRBJ1-5, with 11 bases fitting TRBD1. The CDR3 consists of 16 residues. Germline V gene lookup returns CDR1 SGDLS and CDR2 YYNGEE. V lost 4 bases, J lost 4 bases, and 7 bases stayed unmatched. This CDR3 reads CASSISGTGGNQPQHF. In nucleotides, the CDR3 is TGTGCCAGCAGCATTTCCGGGACAGGGGGAAATCAGCCCCAGCATTTT.

This sequence joins TRBV14 and TRBJ2-3, with TRBD2 identical over 9 bases. Germline CDR1 SGHDN, CDR2 FVKESK. Trimming at V came to 0 bases and at J to 2 bases, leaving 9 bases not matched to a gene. The CDR3 loop spans 18 amino acids. CDR3 sequence: CASSQEGLAGFLTDTQYF. The CDR3 coding sequence is TGTGCCAGCAGCCAAGAAGGGCTAGCGGGATTTCTCACAGATACGCAGTATTTT.

The chain links TRBV13 to TRBJ1-6, with D perhaps matching TRBD1 (6 bases). The V end was cut by 6 bases, the J end by 5 bases, with 14 bases between. The CDR3 has 15 residues. In germline, CDR1 is PRHDT, CDR2 FYEKMQ (reference sequence). The CDR3 is CASRYTGRNNSPLHF. CDR3 nucleotide sequence: TGTGCCAGCAGGTATACAGGGCGCAATAATTCACCCCTCCACTTT.

This clone was counted once. Germline is not matched at one junction end, which may reflect a read error. The CDR3 is CASSLSEGGSDNEQFF. CDR3 DNA: TGTGCCAGCAGTTTATCAGAAGGCGGCTCCGACAATGAGCAGTTCTTC. The gene calls are TRBV28 and TRBJ2-1; D is unresolved. From germline, CDR1 is MDHEN and CDR2 SYDVKM. The CDR3 has 16 amino acids.

V is TRBV20-1 and J is TRBJ2-3; unclear D gene. Deletions cut 6 bases from V and 6 bases from J, with 7 bases between. Germline V gene data show CDR1 as DFQATT and CDR2 as SNEGSKA (reference sequence). The CDR3 loop spans 10 amino acids. The CDR3 DNA sequence: TGCAGTGCCCGTATTGATACGCAGTATTTT. Protein product: CSARIDTQYF.

This sequence joins TRBV11-2 and TRBJ2-7; the D is unclear. Trimming left V 7 bases short and J 2 bases short, with 9 bases between. Germline V gives CDR1 SGHAT, CDR2 FQNNGV. The CDR3 totals 12 residues. CDR3 region: CASNPTAYEQYF. CDR3 DNA: TGTGCCAGCAACCCAACGGCCTACGAGCAGTACTTC.